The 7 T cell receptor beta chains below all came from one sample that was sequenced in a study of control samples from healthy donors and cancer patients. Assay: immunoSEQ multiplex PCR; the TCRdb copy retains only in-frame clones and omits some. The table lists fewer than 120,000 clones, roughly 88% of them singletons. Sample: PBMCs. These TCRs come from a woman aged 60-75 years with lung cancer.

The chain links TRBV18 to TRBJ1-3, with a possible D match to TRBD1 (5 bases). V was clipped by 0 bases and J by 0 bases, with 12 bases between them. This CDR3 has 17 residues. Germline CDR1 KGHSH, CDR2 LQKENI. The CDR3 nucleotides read TGTGCCAGCTCACCACCCGTGGGGCGGAACTCTGGAAACACCATATATTTT. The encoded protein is CASSPPVGRNSGNTIYF. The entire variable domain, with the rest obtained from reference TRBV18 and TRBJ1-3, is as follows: NAGVMQNPRHLVRRRGQEARLRCSPMKGHSHVYWYRQLPEEGLKFMVYLQKENIIDESGMPKERFSAEFPKEGPSILRIQQVVRGDSAAYFCASSPPVGRNSGNTIYFGEGSWLTVV.

The CDR3 spells CASTLIGGDTQYF. The CDR3 DNA reads as TGTGCCAGCACTCTTATCGGGGGGGATACGCAGTATTTT. The rearrangement uses TRBV11-1 and TRBJ2-3; TRBD2 agrees at 7 bases. Trimming removed 7 bases from V and 6 bases from J; junction bases left unmatched: 7. Germline V CDR1 and CDR2: SGHAT, FQDESV (reference sequence). The CDR3 spans 13 residues.

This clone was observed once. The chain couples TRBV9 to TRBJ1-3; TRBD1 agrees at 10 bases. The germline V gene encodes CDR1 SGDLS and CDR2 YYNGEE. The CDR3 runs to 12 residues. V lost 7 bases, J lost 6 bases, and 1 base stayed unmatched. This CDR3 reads CASGTGENTIYF. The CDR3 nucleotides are TGTGCCAGCGGGACAGGGGAAAACACCATATATTTT.

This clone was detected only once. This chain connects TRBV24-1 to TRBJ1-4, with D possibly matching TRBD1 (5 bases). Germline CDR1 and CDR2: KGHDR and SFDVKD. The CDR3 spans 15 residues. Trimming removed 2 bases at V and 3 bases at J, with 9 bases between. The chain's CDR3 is CATSDSGGANEKLFF. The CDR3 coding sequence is TGTGCCACCAGTGATTCTGGGGGTGCTAATGAAAAACTGTTTTTT.

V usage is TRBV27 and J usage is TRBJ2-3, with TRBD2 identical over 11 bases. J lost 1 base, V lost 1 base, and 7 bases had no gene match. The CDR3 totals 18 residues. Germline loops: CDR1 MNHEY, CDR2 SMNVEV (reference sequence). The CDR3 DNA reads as TGTGCCAGCAGTTTATTTCCCGAACTAGCGGGGGGCACAGATACGCAGTATTTT. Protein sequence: CASSLFPELAGGTDTQYF.

CDR3: CASSPSGGNNEQFF. The CDR3 region has the DNA TGTGCCAGCAGCCCCTCCGGAGGTAACAATGAGCAGTTCTTC. The chain couples TRBV6-4 to TRBJ2-1, with a weak D call TRBD2 (5 bases). The V end lost 6 bases, the J end lost 5 bases, and 14 bases lay between the germline ends. The CDR3 is 14 amino acids. Germline values: CDR1 MRHNA, CDR2 SNTAGT.

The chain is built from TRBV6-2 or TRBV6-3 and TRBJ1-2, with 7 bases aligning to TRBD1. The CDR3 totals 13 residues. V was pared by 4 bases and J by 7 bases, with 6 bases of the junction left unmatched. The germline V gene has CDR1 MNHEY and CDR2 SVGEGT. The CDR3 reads CASSFLQGFGYTF. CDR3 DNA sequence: TGTGCCAGCAGTTTCCTACAGGGGTTTGGCTACACCTTC.